The rows below give T cell receptor beta chains drawn from one sample of a study of lymphopenia after photon versus proton radiotherapy. Profiling relied on immunoSEQ multiplex PCR, and the TCRdb table lists in-frame clones only, not all of them. The repertoire has about 53,000 clones, around four fifths of them found once; the top ten carry 29%. The material was peripheral blood, obtained from a patient treated with photon-based radiotherapy. Receptors originate from a man between 50 and 59 years old with gastric cancer. Both conserved end residues are part of each CDR3. D genes are given only for firm matches. A clone size is listed for some rows: how often the clone was seen (once, few, many), or a class if it is expanded.

TRBJ1-1,.,.,TRBV9,TGTGCCAGCAGCGTAGATGAAGGGAGGGTGGCTTTCTTT,CASSVDEGRVAFF
TRBJ1-2,once,TRBD1,TRBV27,TGTGCCAGCAGTGTAGGGGGCGGTGGCTACACCTTC,CASSVGGGGYTF
TRBJ2-5,few,.,TRBV18,TGTGCCAGCTCACCATCAGGAGAGACCCAGTACTTC,CASSPSGETQYF
TRBJ2-1,.,.,TRBV7-9,TGTGCCAGCAGCTTAGACAATGAGCAGTTCTTC,CASSLDNEQFF
TRBJ2-7,.,TRBD2,TRBV19,TGTGCCAGTAGTATACCGGGAGGCTCCTACGAGCAGTACTTC,CASSIPGGSYEQYF
TRBJ2-3,.,.,TRBV4-1,TGCGCCAGCAGCCAAGACGACAGTGATTTGGATACGCAGTATTTT,CASSQDDSDLDTQYF
TRBJ1-1,.,.,TRBV18,TGTGCCAGCTCACCAAGGACAGTCATGAACACTGAAGCTTTCTTT,CASSPRTVMNTEAFF
TRBJ2-3,few,TRBD1,TRBV11-2,TGTGCCAGCAGCTACCGGACAGGGCTCACAGATACGCAGTATTTT,CASSYRTGLTDTQYF
TRBJ2-1,.,.,TRBV7-8,TGTGCCAGCAGCTTCGAGGACTCCTCCTACAATGAGCAGTTCTTC,CASSFEDSSYNEQFF
TRBJ2-1,few,TRBD2,TRBV7-6,TGTGCCAGCAGTCAGCTAGCGGGAGTTCCTGAGCAGTTCTTC,CASSQLAGVPEQFF
TRBJ2-7,.,TRBD2,TRBV6-5,TGTGCCAGCACGGCTAGCGGGAGTTCCGAGCAGTACTTC,CASTASGSSEQYF
TRBJ2-7,many,.,TRBV2,TGTGCCAGCAGCCCGGGACTGGTCTCCTACGAGCAGTACTTC,CASSPGLVSYEQYF
TRBJ1-4,.,.,TRBV5-1,TGCGCCAGCAGCTTGAGCCAGGGTGGTGAAAAACTGTTTTTT,CASSLSQGGEKLFF
TRBJ1-5,.,.,TRBV6-6,TGTGCCAGCAGTTACTCGACCGGGAAAAATCAGCCCCAGCATTTT,CASSYSTGKNQPQHF
TRBJ2-3,few,.,TRBV9,TGTGCCAGCAGCGAAAAACTAGGCACTAGCACAGATACGCAGTATTTT,CASSEKLGTSTDTQYF
TRBJ2-5,.,TRBD2,TRBV28,TGTGCCAGCAGTTTTTCTAGCGGTCTAGCGACTGGAGAGACCCAGTACTTC,CASSFSSGLATGETQYF
TRBJ2-1,.,.,TRBV7-2,TGTGCCAGCTCCCGGGATCCCTCCTACAATGAGCAGTTCTTC,CASSRDPSYNEQFF
TRBJ2-5,.,TRBD1,TRBV28,TGTGCCAGCAGTTCATCGACAGGGGGAGAGACCCAGTACTTC,CASSSSTGGETQYF
TRBJ2-7,.,.,TRBV6-5,TGTGCCAGCAGTTACTCTCAAGTCCCCTCCTACGAGCAGTACTTC,CASSYSQVPSYEQYF
TRBJ1-5,once,.,TRBV5-6,TGTGCCAGCAGCTTGCGGACAGTGGGTGTGGATCAGCCCCAGCATTTT,CASSLRTVGVDQPQHF
TRBJ2-1,.,TRBD1,TRBV4-3,TGCGCCAGCAGCCGGGACAGCAGTTCTTACAATGAGCAGTTCTTC,CASSRDSSSYNEQFF
TRBJ2-5,.,TRBD1,TRBV5-6,TGTGCCAGCAGCACGGGACAGGGGACGGAGACCCAGTACTTC,CASSTGQGTETQYF
TRBJ2-7,few,.,TRBV6-1,TGTGCCAGCAGAAGAGGGAGGCAGTTCGGACTGGAGCAGTACTTC,CASRRGRQFGLEQYF
TRBJ1-3,medium-sized,.,TRBV9,TGTGCCAGCAGCGCCGATGACGTTTCTGGAAACACCATATATTTT,CASSADDVSGNTIYF
TRBJ2-1,.,TRBD2,TRBV19,TGTGCCAGTAGCAGGACTAGCGGGAGAAATGAGCAGTTCTTC,CASSRTSGRNEQFF
TRBJ2-7,few,.,TRBV7-8,TGTGCCAGCAGCTATCAGGTTGACTTATCCTACGAGCAGTACTTC,CASSYQVDLSYEQYF
TRBJ1-2,.,TRBD1,TRBV28,TGTGCCAGCAGATCTCCGGGACAGGGGAACTATGGCTACACCTTC,CASRSPGQGNYGYTF
TRBJ1-1,once,.,TRBV27,TGTGCCAGCAGTCCCCTTATGAACACTGAAGCTTTCTTT,CASSPLMNTEAFF
TRBJ2-2,.,.,TRBV25-1,TGTGCCAGCAGTTCCTATAAGTGGCTAGTTGGCACCGGGGAGCTGTTTTTT,CASSSYKWLVGTGELFF
TRBJ2-5,few,TRBD1,TRBV7-2,TGTGCCAGCAGCTCGAGACAGGGGGCAGAGACCCAGTACTTC,CASSSRQGAETQYF
TRBJ2-7,.,TRBD2,TRBV27,TGTGCCAGCAGTCCTACCGGACTAGCGGGCCTCTACGAGCAGTACTTC,CASSPTGLAGLYEQYF
TRBJ1-5,.,TRBD1,TRBV10-3,TGTGCCATCAGCCCTCAGGGGGATCAGCCCCAGCATTTT,CAISPQGDQPQHF
TRBJ2-1,.,TRBD2,TRBV10-3,TGTGCCATCAGTGAGCGGACTAGCGGGAGAGATGAGCAGTTCTTC,CAISERTSGRDEQFF
TRBJ2-3,.,TRBD2,TRBV5-6,TGTGCCAGCAGCTTCCTAGCGGGAGAAAGAACAGATACGCAGTATTTT,CASSFLAGERTDTQYF
TRBJ2-1,.,TRBD2,TRBV28,TGTGCCAGCAGTTTTCTGGGCGGGAGGGACAATGAGCAGTTCTTC,CASSFLGGRDNEQFF
TRBJ2-3,.,TRBD2,TRBV13,TGTGCCAGCAGCTTAGTGAGCCTAGCGGGAGGGCCTGAGGGCACAGATACGCAGTATTTT,CASSLVSLAGGPEGTDTQYF
TRBJ1-5,few,.,TRBV9,TGTGCCAGCAGCACGGATTCTAGCAATCAGCCCCAGCATTTT,CASSTDSSNQPQHF
TRBJ2-7,few,.,TRBV27,TGTGCCAGCAGACGGAGTGCCGTGGGTTACGAGCAGTACTTC,CASRRSAVGYEQYF
TRBJ1-3,.,.,TRBV6-5,TGTGCCAGCAGGGGAGCAAGCTCTGGAAACACCATATATTTT,CASRGASSGNTIYF
TRBJ2-1,.,.,TRBV7-9,TGTGCCAGCAGCCAATCCCAGGGGCAAGCAGATGAGCAGTTCTTC,CASSQSQGQADEQFF
TRBJ2-7,.,TRBD2,TRBV29-1,TGCAGCGTTGAAAAGCCCGCGGGGGGCTACTACGAGCAGTACTTC,CSVEKPAGGYYEQYF
TRBJ2-7,.,.,TRBV5-1,TGCGCCAGCAGCTTGGGACGGCCCTACGAGCAGTACTTC,CASSLGRPYEQYF
TRBJ1-2,.,TRBD1,TRBV5-3,TGTGCCAGAAGCTTTTTCAAACAGGGGTACGACTATGGCTACACCTTC,CARSFFKQGYDYGYTF
TRBJ2-1,.,.,TRBV28,TGTGCCAGCAGTTTATGGGGGTTACGTCGGGTCAATGAGCAGTTCTTC,CASSLWGLRRVNEQFF
TRBJ1-4,.,TRBD1,TRBV19,TGTGCCAGTAGCCTAGACAGGGTGTCGGCTAATGAAAAACTGTTTTTT,CASSLDRVSANEKLFF
TRBJ1-1,.,TRBD1,TRBV19,TGTGCCAGTAGCCCGGGGGGACAGCTCATGAGGGGCACTGAAGCTTTCTTT,CASSPGGQLMRGTEAFF
TRBJ2-1,.,.,TRBV5-5,TGTGCCAGCAGCTCCAGGGCTAGCGTCACGGAGTCCTCCTACAATGAGCAGTTCTTC,CASSSRASVTESSYNEQFF
TRBJ2-2,.,.,TRBV19,TGTGCCAGTAGTATGACAGAGAACACCGGGGAGCTGTTTTTT,CASSMTENTGELFF
TRBJ1-3,once,.,TRBV7-2,TGTGCCAGCAGCTTAGATGTAGGCAGCTCTGGAAACACCATATATTTT,CASSLDVGSSGNTIYF
TRBJ2-7,once,TRBD1,TRBV28,TGTGCCAGCAGTCCGCCGGACAGGGGCGGGTACGAGCAGTACTTC,CASSPPDRGGYEQYF
TRBJ2-7,.,.,TRBV5-4,TGTGCCAGCAGCTTTGGCCTTGCTCCCGAGCAGTACTTC,CASSFGLAPEQYF
TRBJ2-7,.,.,TRBV11-3,TGTGCCAGCAGCTTAGCGGAGCGGGAGCAGTACTTC,CASSLAEREQYF
TRBJ2-1,.,TRBD2,TRBV5-1,TGCGCCAGCAGCTCGGCCGGGACTAGAAACAATGAGCAGTTCTTC,CASSSAGTRNNEQFF